This T cell receptor beta chain came from a study of shared clonotypes between healthy human individuals. For the study at large: A few men and a couple of women, aged 18 to 49, were donors.

The CDR3 totals 14 residues. Germline CDR1 KGHSH, CDR2 LQKENI. The J segment lost 9 bases and the V segment lost 6 bases, leaving 11 bases of the junction unmatched. The assay was immunoSEQ multiplex PCR, and TCRdb's table has in-frame clones only and misses some. Seen here are some 1,600,000 clones, 95% to 99% observed once, and the top ten hold 0.45%. V usage is TRBV18 and J usage is TRBJ2-1; the match to TRBD2 covers 7 bases. The sequence was obtained from a man younger than 45 in good health. The sequenced material came from naive CD4+ T cells sorted from blood. Regarding subset: CD45RA+ positively selected. The CDR3 DNA follows: TGTGCCAGCTCTCTCGGACTAGGGGACCGTGAGCAGTTCTTC. Translating it yields CASSLGLGDREQFF.